The 3 T cell receptor beta chains given below trace back to one sample, sequenced in a study of OX40 agonist ivuxolimab in advanced cancers. The data were produced by immunoSEQ multiplex PCR, yet TCRdb's version contains in-frame clones alone and is incomplete. The table lists some 65,000 clones, around 90% of them singletons. The sample consisted of CD4+ or CD8+ T cells sorted from blood, taken in a trial of the OX40 agonist ivuxolimab. The source of these receptors is an adult with an advanced solid tumor such as melanoma, head and neck, liver or kidney cancer.

V is TRBV6-4 and J is TRBJ2-3; D is possibly TRBD1 (6 bases). The CDR3 is made up of 14 amino acids. With 8 bases removed from V and 0 bases from J, the gap between germline ends came to 12 bases. The germline V gene has CDR1 MRHNA and CDR2 SNTAGT. CDR3 DNA sequence: TGTGCCAGCGGTAGGACAGCCAGCACAGATACGCAGTATTTT. Protein sequence: CASGRTASTDTQYF.

The rearrangement links TRBV5-6 to TRBJ2-1; D might be TRBD2 (5 bases). Germline V gives CDR1 SGHDT, CDR2 YYEEEE. Trimming shortened V by 2 bases and J by 2 bases, and 11 bases separated the two germline ends. There are 15 residues in the CDR3. CDR3 sequence (DNA): TGTGCCAGCAGCTTCGACTACCTGACCTACAATGAGCAGTTCTTC. Its translation: CASSFDYLTYNEQFF.

The chain combines TRBV7-2 with TRBJ2-7, with TRBD2 matching over 10 bases. The CDR3 loop spans 17 amino acids. Germline V lookup: CDR1 SGHTA, CDR2 FQGNSA. The trim removed 1 base at V and 2 bases at J, leaving 8 bases unmatched. In nucleotides, the CDR3 is TGTGCCAGCAGCTTAGGCAGGGCTAGCGGGAGCACCTACGAGCAGTACTTC. It encodes CASSLGRASGSTYEQYF.